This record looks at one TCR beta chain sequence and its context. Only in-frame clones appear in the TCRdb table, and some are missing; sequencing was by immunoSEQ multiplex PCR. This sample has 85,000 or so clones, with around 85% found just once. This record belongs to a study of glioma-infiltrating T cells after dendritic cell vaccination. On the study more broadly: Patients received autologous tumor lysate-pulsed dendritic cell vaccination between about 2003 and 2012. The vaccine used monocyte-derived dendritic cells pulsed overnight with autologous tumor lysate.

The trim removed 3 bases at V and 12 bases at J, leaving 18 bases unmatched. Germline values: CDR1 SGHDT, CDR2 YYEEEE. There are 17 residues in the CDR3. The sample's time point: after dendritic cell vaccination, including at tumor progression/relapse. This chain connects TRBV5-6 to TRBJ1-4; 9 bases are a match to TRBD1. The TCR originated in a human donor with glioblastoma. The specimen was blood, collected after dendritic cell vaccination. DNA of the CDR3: TGTGCCAGCAGCTCCCGCGGCCGGGACAGGGCGGTTTTGGAACTGTTTTTT. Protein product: CASSSRGRDRAVLELFF.